A single sample is the source of the 10 T cell receptor beta chains below, sequenced in a study of vaccination and CD4 T cells after COVID-19. Cultured CD4+ T cell DNA underwent sequencing with the Oncomine TCR Beta short-read assay. From the PCR reads, TCRdb called clonotypes with MiXCR, one entry per CDR3 protein. The sample has just over 20,000 distinct CDR3 sequences, approximately 40% seen once; the top ten hold under 3%. Sample treatment: roughly ten-day PBMC culture with coronavirus spike peptide pools or control peptides (ViraFEST assay). No antigen has been identified for these receptors. The input for sequencing was CD4+ T cells from blood, cultured in vitro, taken after SARS-CoV-2 vaccination. The receptor source for this set is a human donor who had recovered from COVID-19.

The chain recombines TRBV7-6 with TRBJ2-5; 11 bases are a match to TRBD1. CDR1 and CDR2 from the germline V gene are SGHVS and FNYEAQ. The CDR3 totals 15 residues. Losses at the gene ends were 5 bases for V and 5 bases for J; bases not matched to a gene: 7. DNA of the CDR3: TGTGCCAGCAGCCCAGGACAGGGGGCTTGGGAGACCCAGTACTTC. This codes for CASSPGQGAWETQYF.

The chain combines TRBV19 with TRBJ2-5, with 13 bases lining up with TRBD2. Germline loops: CDR1 LNHDA, CDR2 SQIVND (reference sequence). The V and J ends lost 6 bases and 2 bases, in that order; junction bases with no gene match: 9. This CDR3 comprises 17 residues. CDR3 in amino acids: CASSYRPGLAGQETQYF. As DNA, the CDR3 is TGTGCCAGTAGCTACCGACCGGGACTAGCGGGACAAGAGACCCAGTACTTC.

The chain joins TRBV7-2 to TRBJ2-1; TRBD2 is a possible D gene (5 bases). The V end lost 5 bases, the J end lost 10 bases, and 18 bases lay between the germline ends. Germline CDR1 and CDR2: SGHTA and FQGNSA. This CDR3 has 14 residues. CDR3 in amino acids: CASSVPGRAGEQFF. As DNA, the CDR3 is TGTGCCAGCAGCGTCCCTGGGCGGGCCGGCGAGCAGTTCTTC.

This clonotype was counted between two and nine times. This chain connects TRBV20-1 to TRBJ2-1, with 7 bases that match TRBD2. This CDR3 has 15 amino acids. Germline V gene lookup returns CDR1 DFQATT and CDR2 SNEGSKA (reference sequence). The J segment lost 4 bases and the V segment lost 0 bases, leaving 6 bases of the junction unmatched. This chain's CDR3 is CSARDLGGGYNEQFF. In DNA form, the CDR3 reads TGCAGTGCTAGAGATTTAGGCGGGGGATACAATGAGCAGTTCTTC.

This clonotype was detected a few times. The chain links TRBV6-1 to TRBJ1-6; 7 bases map to TRBD1. The V gene end was trimmed by 6 bases and the J gene end by 7 bases; junction bases not matched to a gene: 9. Per germline, CDR1 MNHNS and CDR2 SASEGT. The CDR3 is made up of 15 amino acids. CDR3 in amino acids: CASRRRQGANSPLHF. CDR3 nucleotides: TGTGCCAGCAGAAGAAGACAGGGTGCGAATTCACCCCTCCACTTT.

CDR3 sequence (DNA): TGTGCCACCAGTGGGGGTGGGACAGGGGGGATTCATGAGCAGTTCTTC. This sequence encodes CATSGGGTGGIHEQFF. This chain joins TRBV24-1 and TRBJ2-1, with TRBD1 identical over 11 bases. The CDR3 is 16 residues long. CDR1 and CDR2 (germline): KGHDR, SFDVKD. V lost 5 bases, J lost 8 bases, and 10 bases stayed unmatched.

In this sample, this clonotype is medium-sized (0.01 to 0.1%). The chain couples TRBV7-2 to TRBJ2-2; the D is unclear. Germline CDR1 reads SGHTA; CDR2 reads FQGNSA. Trimming cost V 5 bases and J 8 bases, with 12 bases left between them. The CDR3 is made up of 13 amino acids. The CDR3 loop is CASSATVQGELFF. In DNA form, the CDR3 reads TGTGCCAGCAGCGCAACCGTTCAAGGGGAGCTGTTTTTT. Supplemented by reference TRBV7-2 and TRBJ2-2, the full variable domain reads GAGVSQSPSNKVTEKGKDVELRCDPISGHTALYWYRQSLGQGLEFLIYFQGNSAPDKSGLPSDRFSAERTGGSVSTLTIQRTQQEDSAVYLCASSATVQGELFFGEGSRLTVL.

The rearrangement uses TRBV6-1 and TRBJ1-1; no clear D. V was clipped by 6 bases and J by 1 base, with 15 bases between them. The CDR3 covers 15 residues. Germline CDR1 and CDR2: MNHNS and SASEGT. DNA for the CDR3: TGTGCCAGCAGCGTTAAACACACTTCGAACACTGAAGCTTTCTTT. It encodes CASSVKHTSNTEAFF.

This clonotype was observed a handful of times. This chain joins TRBV7-8 and TRBJ1-2; D is possibly TRBD1 (6 bases). V lost 1 base to trimming and J lost 2 bases, with 17 bases between them. CDR1 SGHVS and CDR2 FQNEAQ come from the germline V gene. The CDR3 is made up of 17 amino acids. The DNA of the CDR3 is TGTGCCAGCAGCTTAGACTGGGACACTTCATCGAACTATGGCTACACCTTC. Its protein is CASSLDWDTSSNYGYTF.

This clonotype has just a few counts. The chain joins TRBV7-2 to TRBJ1-2, with D perhaps matching TRBD1 (5 bases). Germline V lookup: CDR1 SGHTA, CDR2 FQGNSA. This CDR3 is built from 15 residues. The V end lost 2 bases, the J end lost 4 bases, and 14 bases lay between the germline ends. For the CDR3, the DNA is TGTGCCAGCAGCTTACCCGTCGGAGGGACCTATGGCTACACCTTC. Translation gives CASSLPVGGTYGYTF.